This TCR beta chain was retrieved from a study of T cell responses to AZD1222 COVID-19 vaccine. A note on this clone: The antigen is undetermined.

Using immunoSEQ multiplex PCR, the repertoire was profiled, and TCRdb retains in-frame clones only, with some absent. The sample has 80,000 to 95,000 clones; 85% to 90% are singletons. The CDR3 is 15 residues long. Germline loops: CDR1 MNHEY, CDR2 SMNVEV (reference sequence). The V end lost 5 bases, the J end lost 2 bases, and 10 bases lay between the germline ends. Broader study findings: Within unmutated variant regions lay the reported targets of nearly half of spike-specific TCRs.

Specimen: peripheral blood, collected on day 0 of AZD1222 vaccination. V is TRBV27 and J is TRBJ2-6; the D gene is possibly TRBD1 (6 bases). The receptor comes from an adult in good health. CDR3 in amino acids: CASSTGPAGANVLTF. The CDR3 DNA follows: TGTGCCAGCAGTACAGGGCCAGCTGGGGCCAACGTCCTGACTTTC.